Each of the 9 T cell receptor beta chains below was sequenced from the same sample in a study of blood T cell repertoires in COVID-19. Here immunoSEQ multiplex PCR was the method, and the copy in TCRdb shows in-frame clones only, minus some. The sample has approximately 180,000 clones; over 65% are singletons. The specimen was peripheral blood. The receptors shown here come from a person aged 70 to 85 with COVID-19, enrolled during active disease.

The rearrangement links TRBV5-6 to TRBJ2-2; 8 nucleotides agree with TRBD1. Per the germline V gene, CDR1 is SGHDT and CDR2 is YYEEEE. The CDR3 consists of 16 residues. V shed 2 bases and J 5 bases; nucleotides not matched to a gene: 8. As DNA, the CDR3 is TGTGCCAGCAGCTTCAGAACAGGGGGGCGTACCGGGGAGCTGTTTTTT. Translated: CASSFRTGGRTGELFF.

This chain links TRBV19 with TRBJ1-5; 11 bases line up with TRBD1. With V trimmed by 7 bases and J by 1 base, 9 bases remained unmatched. CDR1 and CDR2 from the germline V gene are LNHDA and SQIVND (reference sequence). The CDR3 extends over 17 amino acids. Written as DNA, the CDR3 is TGTGCCAGTATCGGGGGGACAGGGGGGTTGAGCAATCAGCCCCAGCATTTT. Amino acid sequence: CASIGGTGGLSNQPQHF.

The rearrangement links TRBV10-3 to TRBJ2-3; TRBD1 might be the D (6 bases). V lost 6 bases to trimming and J lost 5 bases, with 15 bases between them. Germline V lookup: CDR1 ENHRY, CDR2 SYGVKD. The CDR3 length is 14 residues. CDR3 region: CAIRQGNDGDTQYF. The CDR3 region has the DNA TGTGCCATCAGGCAGGGGAATGATGGAGATACGCAGTATTTT.

This sequence joins TRBV6-5 and TRBJ1-1; 8 nucleotides line up with TRBD1. J was trimmed by 4 bases and V by 5 bases; bases with no gene match: 6. CDR1 and CDR2 from the germline V gene are MNHEY and SVGAGI. This CDR3 has 14 amino acids. The CDR3 DNA sequence: TGTGCCAGCAGTCCCCCGGACAGGGTCACTGAAGCTTTCTTT. It specifies CASSPPDRVTEAFF.

This clone has a handful of counts. The chain joins TRBV6-2 or TRBV6-3 to TRBJ1-2; 9 nucleotides match TRBD1. Trimming took 6 bases from V and 10 from J; bases not matched to a gene: 12. Germline CDR1 is MNHEY and CDR2 is SVGEGT. This CDR3 has 14 amino acids. CDR3 sequence (DNA): TGTGCCAGCAGCGAAAACCGGGACAGGGCCGACTACACCTTC. Its translation is CASSENRDRADYTF.

The gene calls are TRBV12-5 and TRBJ1-1; 12 bases match TRBD1. Unmatched junction bases numbered 6, after V lost 1 base and J lost 9 bases. Germline lookup yields CDR1 LGHNT and CDR2 FRNRAP. This CDR3 comprises 15 residues. The CDR3 DNA follows: TGTGCTAGTGGTTTGGCGGGACAGGGGGCGTTAAAAGCTTTCTTT. Its protein is CASGLAGQGALKAFF.

The rearrangement joins TRBV19 to TRBJ2-3; TRBD2 matches at 10 bases. Trimming cost V 8 bases and J 1 base; bases outside gene matches: 9. The CDR3 length is 16 residues. CDR1 and CDR2 from the germline V gene are LNHDA and SQIVND (reference sequence). The CDR3 reads CASRRSGTSGTDTQYF. The CDR3 region has the DNA TGTGCCAGTCGGAGATCCGGGACTAGCGGCACAGATACGCAGTATTTT.

J is TRBJ2-1 and V is TRBV25-1; TRBD2 aligns across 10 bases. This CDR3 is 17 amino acids long. Germline V gene data show CDR1 as MGHDK and CDR2 as SYGVNS. The V and J ends lost 3 bases and 6 bases, in that order; junction bases with no gene match: 11. In DNA, the CDR3 is TGTGCCAGCAGTGACCCGATCCTAGCGGGAGCGGGCAATGAGCAGTTCTTC. Translation gives CASSDPILAGAGNEQFF.

About this clone: An end of the junction does not agree with germline; a read error may underlie this. The gene calls are TRBV5-1 and TRBJ2-7; D is possibly TRBD2 (6 bases). The CDR3 is 16 residues long. The germline gives CDR1 SGHRS, CDR2 YFSETQ. The CDR3 reads CASSLGGQRQRVKWDF. The CDR3 DNA follows: TGCGCCAGCAGCTTGGGAGGTCAGCGACAGCGGGTGAAGTGGGACTTC.